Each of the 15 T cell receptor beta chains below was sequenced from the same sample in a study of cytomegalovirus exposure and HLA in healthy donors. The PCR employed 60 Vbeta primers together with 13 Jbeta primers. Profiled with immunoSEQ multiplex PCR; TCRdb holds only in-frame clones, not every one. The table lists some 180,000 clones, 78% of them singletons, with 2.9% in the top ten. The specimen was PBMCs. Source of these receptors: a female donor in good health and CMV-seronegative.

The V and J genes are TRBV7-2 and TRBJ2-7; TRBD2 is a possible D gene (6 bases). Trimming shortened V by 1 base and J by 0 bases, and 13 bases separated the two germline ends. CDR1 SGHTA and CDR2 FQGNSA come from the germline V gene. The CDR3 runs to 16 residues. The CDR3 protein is CASSLVRGTVSYEQYF. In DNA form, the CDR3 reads TGTGCCAGCAGCTTAGTACGGGGGACGGTCTCCTACGAGCAGTACTTC.

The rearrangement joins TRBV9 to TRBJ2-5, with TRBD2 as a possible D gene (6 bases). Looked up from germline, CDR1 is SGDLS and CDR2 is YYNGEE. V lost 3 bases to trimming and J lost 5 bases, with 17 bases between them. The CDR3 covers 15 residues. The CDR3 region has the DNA TGTGCCAGCAGCGGCGGGGCAGGGCCCCTTGAGACCCAGTACTTC. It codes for CASSGGAGPLETQYF.

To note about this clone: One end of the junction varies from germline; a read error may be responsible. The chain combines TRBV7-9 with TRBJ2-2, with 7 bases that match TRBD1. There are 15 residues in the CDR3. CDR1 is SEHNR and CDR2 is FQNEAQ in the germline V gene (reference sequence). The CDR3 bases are TGTTCCAGCAGAAAGGGGACAGCTAACACCGGGGAGCTGTTTTTT. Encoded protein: CSSRKGTANTGELFF.

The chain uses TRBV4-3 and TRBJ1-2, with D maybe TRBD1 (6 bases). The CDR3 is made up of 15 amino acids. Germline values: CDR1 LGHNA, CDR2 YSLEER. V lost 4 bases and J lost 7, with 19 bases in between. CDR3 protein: CASSLRLQGVGGYTF. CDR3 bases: TGCGCCAGCAGCCTACGTCTACAGGGAGTTGGTGGCTACACCTTC.

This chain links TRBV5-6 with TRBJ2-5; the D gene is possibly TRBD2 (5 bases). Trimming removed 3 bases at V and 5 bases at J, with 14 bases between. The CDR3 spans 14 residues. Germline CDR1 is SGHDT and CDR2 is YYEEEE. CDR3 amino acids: CASSSRTRGETQYF. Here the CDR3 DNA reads TGTGCCAGCAGCTCGAGGACCCGAGGGGAGACCCAGTACTTC.

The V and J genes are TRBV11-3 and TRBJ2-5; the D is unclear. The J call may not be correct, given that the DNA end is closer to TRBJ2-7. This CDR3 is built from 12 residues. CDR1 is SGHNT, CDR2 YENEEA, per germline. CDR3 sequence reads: CASSTNSYEQYF. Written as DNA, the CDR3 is TGTGCCAGCAGCACCAACTCCTACGAGCAGTACTTC.

The CDR3 region has the DNA TGTGCCAGCAGTTACTCTGTGGCTAGCGGGACCTACGAGCAGTACTTC. Protein product: CASSYSVASGTYEQYF. V is TRBV6-5 and J is TRBJ2-7; the match to TRBD2 covers 9 bases. Germline CDR1 reads MNHEY; CDR2 reads SVGAGI. Unmatched junction bases numbered 5, after V lost 0 bases and J lost 2 bases. CDR3 length equals 16 residues.

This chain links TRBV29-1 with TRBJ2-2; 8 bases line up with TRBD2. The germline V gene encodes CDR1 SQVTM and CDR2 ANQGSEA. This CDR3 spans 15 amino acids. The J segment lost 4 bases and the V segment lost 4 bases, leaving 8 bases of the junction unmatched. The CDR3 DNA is TGCAGCGTTGCTTTCAGCGGGAGCCCCACCGGGGAGCTGTTTTTT. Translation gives CSVAFSGSPTGELFF.

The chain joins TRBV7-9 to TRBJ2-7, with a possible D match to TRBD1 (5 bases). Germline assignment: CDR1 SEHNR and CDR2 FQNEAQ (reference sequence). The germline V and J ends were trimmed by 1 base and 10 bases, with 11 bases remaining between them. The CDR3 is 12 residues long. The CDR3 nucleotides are TGTGCCAGCAGCTTAGTTGGGCAGGGCCAGTACTTC. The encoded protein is CASSLVGQGQYF.

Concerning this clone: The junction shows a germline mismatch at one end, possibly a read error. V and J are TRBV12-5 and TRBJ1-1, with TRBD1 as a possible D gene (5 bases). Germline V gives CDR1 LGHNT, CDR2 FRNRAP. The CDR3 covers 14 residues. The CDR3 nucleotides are TGTGCTAATGGTCCGGGACTCCCAGGGACTGAAGCTTTCTTT. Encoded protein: CANGPGLPGTEAFF.

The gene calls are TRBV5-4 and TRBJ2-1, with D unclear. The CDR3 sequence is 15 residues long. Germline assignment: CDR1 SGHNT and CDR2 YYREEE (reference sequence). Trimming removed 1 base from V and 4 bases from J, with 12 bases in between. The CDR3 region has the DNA TGTGCCAGCAGCTTGTGGCGAGGAGATTACAATGAGCAGTTCTTC. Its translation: CASSLWRGDYNEQFF.

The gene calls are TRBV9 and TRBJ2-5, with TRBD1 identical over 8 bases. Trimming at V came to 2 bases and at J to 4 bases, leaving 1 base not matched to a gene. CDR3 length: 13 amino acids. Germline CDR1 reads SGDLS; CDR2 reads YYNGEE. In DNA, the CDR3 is TGTGCCAGCAGCGTTCAGGGGGCAGAGACCCAGTACTTC. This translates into CASSVQGAETQYF.

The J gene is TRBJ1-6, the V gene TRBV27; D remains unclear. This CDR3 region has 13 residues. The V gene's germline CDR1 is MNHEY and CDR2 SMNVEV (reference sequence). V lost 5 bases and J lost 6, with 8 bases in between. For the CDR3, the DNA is TGTGCCAGCAGTCTGGCGGGTAATTCACCCCTCCACTTT. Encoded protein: CASSLAGNSPLHF.

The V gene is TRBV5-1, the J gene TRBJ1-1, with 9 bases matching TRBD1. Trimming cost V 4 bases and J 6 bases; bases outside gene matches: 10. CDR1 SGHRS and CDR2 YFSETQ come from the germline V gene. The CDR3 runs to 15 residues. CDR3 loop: CASSVTQGAGPEAFF. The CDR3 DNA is TGCGCCAGCAGCGTCACACAGGGGGCCGGCCCTGAAGCTTTCTTT.

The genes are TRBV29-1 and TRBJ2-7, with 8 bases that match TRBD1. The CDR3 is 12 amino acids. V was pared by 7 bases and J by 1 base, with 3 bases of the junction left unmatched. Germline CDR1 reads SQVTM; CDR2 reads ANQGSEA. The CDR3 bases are TGCAGCGGCCGGGACAGGTCCTACGAGCAGTACTTC. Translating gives CSGRDRSYEQYF.